The present T cell receptor beta chain was sequenced within a study of T cells expressing NK-cell markers. Study-level background: Seven HCMV-seropositive donors and one seronegative donor made up the eight sequenced donors.

Libraries used 5'RACE template switching adding universal primer site and UMIs. One entry per CDR3 protein, without DNA, is what TCRdb gives after re-calling the 5' RACE reads. This repertoire includes fewer than 400,000 distinct CDR3 sequences. This CDR3 is 16 amino acids long. From germline, CDR1 is SGDLS and CDR2 YYNGEE. Whole-study results and caveats: It remained uncertain whether the expanded NKG2C+ T cell clones were specific for HCMV antigens.

Comment on this clonotype: Its antigen is currently unknown.

The source of this sequence is a man between 18 and 69 years old in good health. The material sequenced was blood T cells: a sorted CD56 or NKG2C T cell subset, CD4+ or CD8+ T cells, or bulk PBMC T cells (not recorded which). V gene TRBV9 combines with J gene TRBJ2-1; there is no DNA to check the TCRdb D call of TRBD1. The CDR3 sequence: CASSVAVGGLNNEQFF.